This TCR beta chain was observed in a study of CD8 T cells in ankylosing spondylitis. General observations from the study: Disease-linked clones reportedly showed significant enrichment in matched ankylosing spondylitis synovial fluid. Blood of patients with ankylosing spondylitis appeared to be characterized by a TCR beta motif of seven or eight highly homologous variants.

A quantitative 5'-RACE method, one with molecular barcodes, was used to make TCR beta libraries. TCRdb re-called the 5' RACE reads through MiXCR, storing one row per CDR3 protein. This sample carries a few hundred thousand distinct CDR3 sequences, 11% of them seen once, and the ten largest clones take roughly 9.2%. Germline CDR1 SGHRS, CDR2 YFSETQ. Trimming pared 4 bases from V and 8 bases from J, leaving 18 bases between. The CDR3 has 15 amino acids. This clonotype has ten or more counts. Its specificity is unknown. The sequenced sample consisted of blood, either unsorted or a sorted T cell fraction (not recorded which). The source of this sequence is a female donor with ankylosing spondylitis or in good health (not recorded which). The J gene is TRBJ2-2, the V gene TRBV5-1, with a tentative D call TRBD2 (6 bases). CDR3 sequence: CASSGGLSTPGELFF. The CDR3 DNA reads TGCGCCAGCAGCGGGGGACTTTCCACGCCAGGGGAGCTGTTTTTT.